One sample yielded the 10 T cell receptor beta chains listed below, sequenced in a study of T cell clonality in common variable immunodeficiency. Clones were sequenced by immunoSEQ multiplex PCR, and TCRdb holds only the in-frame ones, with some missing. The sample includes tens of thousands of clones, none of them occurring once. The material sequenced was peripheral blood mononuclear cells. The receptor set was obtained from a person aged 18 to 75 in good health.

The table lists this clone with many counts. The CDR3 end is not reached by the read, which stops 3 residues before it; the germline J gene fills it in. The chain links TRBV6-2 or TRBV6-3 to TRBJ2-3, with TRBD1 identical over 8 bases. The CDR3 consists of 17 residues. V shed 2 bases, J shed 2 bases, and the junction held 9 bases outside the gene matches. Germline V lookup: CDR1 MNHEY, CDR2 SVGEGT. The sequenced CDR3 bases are TGTGCCAGCAGTTACAACCCCCCGGGACAGGACACAGATACG. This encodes CASSYNPPGQDTDT. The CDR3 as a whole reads CASSYNPPGQDTDTQYF.

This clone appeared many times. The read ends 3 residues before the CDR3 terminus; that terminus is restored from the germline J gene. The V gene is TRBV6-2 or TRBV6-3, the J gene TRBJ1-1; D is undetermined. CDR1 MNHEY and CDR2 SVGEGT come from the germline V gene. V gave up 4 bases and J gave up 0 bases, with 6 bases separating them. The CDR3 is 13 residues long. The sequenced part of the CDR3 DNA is TGTGCCAGCAGTTGGCAAGTGAACACTGAA. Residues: CASSWQVNTE. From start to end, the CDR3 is CASSWQVNTEAFF.

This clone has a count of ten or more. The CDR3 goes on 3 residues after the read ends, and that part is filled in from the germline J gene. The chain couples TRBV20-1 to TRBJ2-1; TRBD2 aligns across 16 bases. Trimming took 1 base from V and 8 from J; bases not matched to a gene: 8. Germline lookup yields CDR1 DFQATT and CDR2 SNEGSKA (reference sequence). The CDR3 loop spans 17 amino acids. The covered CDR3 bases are TGCAGTGCTAGAGGCCCTGGGACTAGCGGGGGGGCACATGAG. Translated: CSARGPGTSGGAHE. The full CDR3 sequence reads CSARGPGTSGGAHEQFF.

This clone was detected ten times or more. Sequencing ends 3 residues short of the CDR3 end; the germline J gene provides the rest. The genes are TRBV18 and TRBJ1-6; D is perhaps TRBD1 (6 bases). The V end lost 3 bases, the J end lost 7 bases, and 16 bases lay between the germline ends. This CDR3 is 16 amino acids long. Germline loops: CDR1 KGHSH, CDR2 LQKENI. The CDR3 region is CASSPRAGGGNSPLHF. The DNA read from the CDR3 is TGTGCCAGCTCACCCAGGGCGGGCGGGGGCAATTCACCC.

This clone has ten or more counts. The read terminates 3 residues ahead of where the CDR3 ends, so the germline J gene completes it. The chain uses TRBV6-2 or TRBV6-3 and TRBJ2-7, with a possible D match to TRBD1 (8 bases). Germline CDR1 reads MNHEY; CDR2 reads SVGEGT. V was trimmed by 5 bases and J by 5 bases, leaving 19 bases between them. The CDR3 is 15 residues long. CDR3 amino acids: CASSNAWTGRDEQYF. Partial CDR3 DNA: TGTGCCAGCAGTAACGCGTGGACAGGGAGGGACGAG.

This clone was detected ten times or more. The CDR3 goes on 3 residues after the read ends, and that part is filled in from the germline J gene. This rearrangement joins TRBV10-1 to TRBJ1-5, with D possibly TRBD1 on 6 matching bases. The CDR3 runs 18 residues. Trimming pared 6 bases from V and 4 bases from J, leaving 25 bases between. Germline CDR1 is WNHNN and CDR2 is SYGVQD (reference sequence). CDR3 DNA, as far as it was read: TGCGCCAGCAGACCTCAGGGGCATTTCAACGTCCTAAATCAGCCC. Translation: CASRPQGHFNVLNQP. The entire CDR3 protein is CASRPQGHFNVLNQPQHF.

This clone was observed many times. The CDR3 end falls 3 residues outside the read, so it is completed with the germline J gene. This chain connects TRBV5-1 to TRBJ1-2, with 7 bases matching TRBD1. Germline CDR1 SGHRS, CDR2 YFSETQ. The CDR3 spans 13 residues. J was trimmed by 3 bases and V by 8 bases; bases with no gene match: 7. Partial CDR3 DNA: TGCGCCAGTCGCTCCACAGGGGACTATGGC. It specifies CASRSTGDYG. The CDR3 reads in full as CASRSTGDYGYTF.

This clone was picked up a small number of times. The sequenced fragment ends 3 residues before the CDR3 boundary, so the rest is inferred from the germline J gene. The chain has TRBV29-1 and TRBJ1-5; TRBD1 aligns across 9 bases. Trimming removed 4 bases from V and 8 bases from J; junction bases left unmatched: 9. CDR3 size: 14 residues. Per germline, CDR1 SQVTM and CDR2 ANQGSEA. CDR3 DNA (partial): TGCAGCGTTGCCACAGGGGGCGGAGTTGAGCCC. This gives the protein CSVATGGGVEP. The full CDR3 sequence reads CSVATGGGVEPQHF.

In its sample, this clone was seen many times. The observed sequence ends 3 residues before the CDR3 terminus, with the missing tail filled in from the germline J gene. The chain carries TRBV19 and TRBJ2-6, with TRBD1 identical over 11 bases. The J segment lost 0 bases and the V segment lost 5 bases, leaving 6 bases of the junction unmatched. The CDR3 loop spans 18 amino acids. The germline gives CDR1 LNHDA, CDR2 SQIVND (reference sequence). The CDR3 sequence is CASSSGQGATSGANVLTF. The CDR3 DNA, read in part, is TGTGCCAGTAGTTCCGGACAGGGGGCGACCTCTGGGGCCAACGTC.

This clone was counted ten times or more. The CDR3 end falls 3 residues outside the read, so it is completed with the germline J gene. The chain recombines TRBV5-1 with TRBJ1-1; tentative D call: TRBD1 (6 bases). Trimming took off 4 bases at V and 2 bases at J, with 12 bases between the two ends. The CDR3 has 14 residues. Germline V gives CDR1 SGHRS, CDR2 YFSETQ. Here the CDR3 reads CASSKGQLNTEAFF. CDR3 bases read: TGCGCCAGCAGCAAAGGACAGCTTAACACTGAA.